This entry describes one TCR beta chain. Its antigen is not known. These data belong to a study of cytomegalovirus exposure and HLA in healthy donors. Study-wide findings and caveats: Differences between HLA loci emerged in a later analysis of TCR association rates, with DRB1 most and HLA-C fewest. Solely CMV serostatus was available to characterize immune exposure. Across donors, presence/absence analyses took sequencing depth to be roughly uniform. V segments that were indistinguishable, TRBV6-2 and TRBV6-3 among them, were omitted from analysis.

CDR3 length: 14 amino acids. Germline CDR1 and CDR2: KGHSH and LQKENI. The V gene lost 6 bases and the J gene lost 7 bases, with 18 bases spanning the gap. PCR amplification relied on 60 Vbeta primers (plus 13 Jbeta primers). Sequenced by immunoSEQ multiplex PCR; TCRdb stores in-frame clones only, minus some. Its table records about 140,000 clones. The receptor was isolated from a male donor in good health and CMV-seronegative. The gene calls are TRBV18 and TRBJ1-1; unclear D gene. The specimen was PBMCs. The CDR3 DNA is TGTGCCAGCTCTCCCCTCGATACGAACGGTGAAGCTTTCTTT. This sequence encodes CASSPLDTNGEAFF. The entire variable domain, with the rest obtained from reference TRBV18 and TRBJ1-1, is as follows: NAGVMQNPRHLVRRRGQEARLRCSPMKGHSHVYWYRQLPEEGLKFMVYLQKENIIDESGMPKERFSAEFPKEGPSILRIQQVVRGDSAAYFCASSPLDTNGEAFFGQGTRLTVV.